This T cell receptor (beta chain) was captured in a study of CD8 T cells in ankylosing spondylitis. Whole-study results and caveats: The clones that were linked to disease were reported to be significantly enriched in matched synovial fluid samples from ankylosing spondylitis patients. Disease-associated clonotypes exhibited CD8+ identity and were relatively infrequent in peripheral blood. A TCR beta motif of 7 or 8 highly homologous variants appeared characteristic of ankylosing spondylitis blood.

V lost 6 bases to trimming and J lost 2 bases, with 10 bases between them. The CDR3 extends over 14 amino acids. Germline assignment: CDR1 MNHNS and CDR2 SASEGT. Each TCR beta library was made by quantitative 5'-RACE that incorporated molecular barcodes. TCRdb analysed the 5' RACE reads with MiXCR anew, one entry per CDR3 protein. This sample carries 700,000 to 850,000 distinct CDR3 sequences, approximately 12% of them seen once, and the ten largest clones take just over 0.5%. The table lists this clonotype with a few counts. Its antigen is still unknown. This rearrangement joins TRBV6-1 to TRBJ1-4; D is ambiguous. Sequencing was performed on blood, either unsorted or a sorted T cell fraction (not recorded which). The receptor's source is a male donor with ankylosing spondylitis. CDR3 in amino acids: CASRPLITNEKLFF. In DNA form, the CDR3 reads TGTGCCAGCAGGCCCCTGATCACTAATGAAAAACTGTTTTTT.